This TCR beta chain was recovered during a study of identical twins. TCRdb called the 5' RACE reads again in MiXCR, with one record for every CDR3 protein. The table lists over 550,000 distinct CDR3 sequences, about 7.1% of them singletons. After removal of 4 bases from V and 0 bases from J, the junction contained 10 bases not matched to a gene. Germline-derived CDR1 and CDR2 are DFQATT and SNEGSKA (reference sequence). The CDR3 runs to 17 residues. Whole-study findings and limits: Fewer insertions characterized abundant cord blood beta clonotypes, whereas memory repertoires showed none.

In its sample, this clonotype was seen many times. The antigen remains unidentified. Another study also made use of these data, one on yellow fever vaccine responses in identical twins.

This sequence originates from a woman aged 18-30 years in good health. The chain uses TRBV20-1 and TRBJ2-2, with 8 bases that match TRBD2. The sequenced sample consisted of PBMCs. DNA of the CDR3: TGCAGTGCTAAACGCGGGGGGACCTCCGCGAACACCGGGGAGCTGTTTTTT. Amino acids: CSAKRGGTSANTGELFF.